The sequence of this T cell receptor (beta chain) was determined in a study of OX40 agonist ivuxolimab in advanced cancers. Study-level background: Participants could have had prior anti-PD-1, anti-PD-L1 or anti-CTLA-4 therapy, and less than 45% had some.

Assay: immunoSEQ multiplex PCR; the TCRdb copy retains only in-frame clones and omits some. The sample consists of 45,000 to 60,000 clones, more than 85% of them appearing once. V gave up 0 bases and J gave up 0 bases, with 5 bases separating them. The germline CDR1 and CDR2 sequences are WNHNN and SYGVQD (reference sequence). The CDR3 has 14 amino acids. This clonotype originated in an adult with an advanced solid tumor such as melanoma, head and neck, liver or kidney cancer. This material consisted of CD4+ or CD8+ T cells sorted from blood, taken in a trial of the OX40 agonist ivuxolimab. This chain connects TRBV10-1 to TRBJ2-5; D remains unclear. The CDR3 is CASSESRDQETQYF. CDR3 coding DNA: TGCGCCAGCAGTGAGTCCCGGGACCAAGAGACCCAGTACTTC.